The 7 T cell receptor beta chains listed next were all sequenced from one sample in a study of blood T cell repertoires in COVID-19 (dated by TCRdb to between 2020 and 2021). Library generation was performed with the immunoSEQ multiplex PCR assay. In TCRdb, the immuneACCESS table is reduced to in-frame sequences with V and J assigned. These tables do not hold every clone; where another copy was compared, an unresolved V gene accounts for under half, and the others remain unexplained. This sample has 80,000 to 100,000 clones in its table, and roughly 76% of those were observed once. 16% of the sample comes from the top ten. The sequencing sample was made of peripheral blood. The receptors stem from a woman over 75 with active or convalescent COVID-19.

In nucleotides, the CDR3 is TGTGCCTGGAGTGTACAGGGGGACACTGAAGCTTTCTTT. Translated: CAWSVQGDTEAFF. V is TRBV30 and J is TRBJ1-1, with 8 bases lining up with TRBD1. The CDR3 spans 13 residues. CDR1 and CDR2 (germline): GTSNPN, SVGIG (reference sequence). V lost 0 bases, J lost 3 bases, and 0 bases stayed unmatched.

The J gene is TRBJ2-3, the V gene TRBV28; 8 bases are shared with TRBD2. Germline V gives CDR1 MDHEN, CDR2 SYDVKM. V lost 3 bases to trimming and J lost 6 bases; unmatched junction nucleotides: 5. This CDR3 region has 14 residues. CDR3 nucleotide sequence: TGTGCCAGCAGTTTGGCGGGAGGAGGTGATACGCAGTATTTT. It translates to CASSLAGGGDTQYF.

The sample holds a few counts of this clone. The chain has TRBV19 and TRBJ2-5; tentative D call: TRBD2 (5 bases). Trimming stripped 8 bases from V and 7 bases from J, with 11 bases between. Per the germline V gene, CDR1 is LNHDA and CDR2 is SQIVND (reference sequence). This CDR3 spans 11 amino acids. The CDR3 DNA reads TGTGCCAGTGCGGGCCAGTGGACCCAGTACTTC. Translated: CASAGQWTQYF.

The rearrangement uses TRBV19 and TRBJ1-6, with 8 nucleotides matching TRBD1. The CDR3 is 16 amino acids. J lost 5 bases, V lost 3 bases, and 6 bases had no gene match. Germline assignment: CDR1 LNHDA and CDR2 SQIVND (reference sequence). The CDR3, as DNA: TGTGCCAGTAGTATTCAGGGGGCGAAAGATAATTCACCCCTCCACTTT. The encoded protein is CASSIQGAKDNSPLHF.

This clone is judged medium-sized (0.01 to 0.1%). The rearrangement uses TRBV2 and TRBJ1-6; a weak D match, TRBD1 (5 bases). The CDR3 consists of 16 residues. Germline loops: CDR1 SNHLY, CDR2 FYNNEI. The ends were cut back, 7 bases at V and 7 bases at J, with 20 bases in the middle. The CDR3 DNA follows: TGTGCCAGCAAGTCTGGTGGGCAGGGCCGGAATTCACCCCTCCACTTT. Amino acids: CASKSGGQGRNSPLHF.

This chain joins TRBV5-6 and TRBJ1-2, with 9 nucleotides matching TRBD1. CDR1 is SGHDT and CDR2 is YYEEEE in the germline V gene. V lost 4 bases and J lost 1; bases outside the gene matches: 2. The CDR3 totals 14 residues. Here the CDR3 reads CASSPDRGNYGYTF. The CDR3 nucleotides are TGTGCCAGCAGCCCGGACAGGGGTAACTATGGCTACACCTTC. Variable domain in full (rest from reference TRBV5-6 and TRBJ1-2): DAGVTQSPTHLIKTRGQQVTLRCSPKSGHDTVSWYQQALGQGPQFIFQYYEEEERQRGNFPDRFSGHQFPNYSSELNVNALLLGDSALYLCASSPDRGNYGYTFGSGTRLTVV.

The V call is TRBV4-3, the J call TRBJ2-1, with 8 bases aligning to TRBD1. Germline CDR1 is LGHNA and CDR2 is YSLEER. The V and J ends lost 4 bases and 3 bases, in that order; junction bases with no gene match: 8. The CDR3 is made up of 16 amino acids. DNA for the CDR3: TGCGCCAGCAGCCGGTCGGGGACAGGAAGCTACAATGAGCAGTTCTTC. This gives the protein CASSRSGTGSYNEQFF.